Shown below are 3 T cell receptor beta chains from a single sample sequenced in a study of cytomegalovirus exposure and HLA in healthy donors. Use of 60 Vbeta and 13 Jbeta primers characterized the PCR. The data were produced by immunoSEQ multiplex PCR, yet TCRdb's version contains in-frame clones alone and is incomplete. Here the sample spans 120,000 to 150,000 clones, 70% to 85% being singletons. Sequenced sample: PBMCs. The receptor set was obtained from a man aged 35 to 55 in good health and CMV-seronegative.

The chain combines TRBV28 with TRBJ1-4; 8 bases are shared with TRBD1. There are 15 residues in the CDR3. Germline V gene sequence: CDR1 MDHEN, CDR2 SYDVKM. The trim removed 2 bases at V and 10 bases at J, leaving 9 bases unmatched. CDR3 sequence reads: CASSLRGQGRRKLFF. The DNA for the CDR3 is TGTGCCAGCAGTTTACGTGGACAGGGAAGGAGAAAACTGTTTTTT.

CDR3 nucleotides: TGCGCCAGCAGCCAAATTCACGGGTCGACAGGGGGAACGGCCTACGAGCAGTACTTC. Translating it yields CASSQIHGSTGGTAYEQYF. The V call is TRBV4-3, the J call TRBJ2-7; 9 nucleotides agree with TRBD1. The CDR3 contains 19 residues. V lost 2 bases and J lost 2; bases outside the gene matches: 16. Germline loops: CDR1 LGHNA, CDR2 YSLEER.

The table lists this clone with a few counts. V usage is TRBV10-3 and J usage is TRBJ2-3; 8 bases fit TRBD2. Germline values: CDR1 ENHRY, CDR2 SYGVKD. V shed 0 bases and J 4 bases; nucleotides not matched to a gene: 0. The length of the CDR3 is 14 residues. The CDR3 region has the DNA TGTGCCATCAGTGAGTCACTAGCGGCAGATACGCAGTATTTT. As protein: CAISESLAADTQYF.